This TCR beta chain was recorded in a study of T cells in Graves' hyperthyroidism and ophthalmopathy. The overall study: At the time of initial diagnosis and before any treatment, peripheral blood was collected. General study results and limits: Researchers report that a 13 V-J model separated ophthalmopathy from stable hyperthyroidism. Ophthalmopathy, as predicted by the model, came a median 6.5 months after the prediction.

On this clonotype itself: The antigen remains unidentified.

Template material for amplifying TCR beta CDR3 regions consisted of RNA transcripts. A first-round RT-PCR of the TCR CDR3 used the HTBI primer set. MiXCR, run by TCRdb on the multiplex PCR reads, gives a single entry per CDR3 protein. The data contain over 400,000 distinct CDR3 sequences, roughly 15% of them singletons. With 5 bases removed from V and 4 bases from J, the gap between germline ends came to 6 bases. This CDR3 spans 12 amino acids. Germline V gene sequence: CDR1 SGHRS, CDR2 YFSETQ. This clonotype was sampled from a young man with Graves' ophthalmopathy. The sequencing sample was made of blood. The chain combines TRBV5-1 with TRBJ1-4, with a possible D match to TRBD1 (6 bases). CDR3 sequence (DNA): TGCGCCAGCAGGGACAGTAATGAAAAACTGTTTTTT. Amino acid sequence: CASRDSNEKLFF.